This TCR beta chain appears in the sequencing data of a study of blood T cell repertoires in COVID-19. The assay was immunoSEQ multiplex PCR, and TCRdb's table has in-frame clones only and misses some. The sample lists more than 100,000 clones, 85% to 90% occurring once. The sequenced sample was peripheral blood. The clonotype comes from an older woman with acute or convalescent COVID-19.

The CDR3 coding sequence is TGTGCCTGGAGTGTACCACGCGGCAGGGCGAATCAGCCCCAGCATTTT. This translates into CAWSVPRGRANQPQHF. The chain joins TRBV30 to TRBJ1-5, with D perhaps matching TRBD1 (5 bases). With 0 bases removed from V and 4 bases from J, the gap between germline ends came to 16 bases. Germline V gives CDR1 GTSNPN, CDR2 SVGIG (reference sequence). This CDR3 is built from 16 residues.